A single sample is the source of the 17 T cell receptor beta chains below, sequenced in a study of blood T cell repertoires in COVID-19. Measured with immunoSEQ multiplex PCR; TCRdb has only the in-frame clones, and not every one. Of about 39,000 clones in the sample, over 70% are singletons; the top ten hold more than 20%. The specimen sequenced was peripheral blood. These receptors were obtained from a man aged 50 to 60 with active or convalescent COVID-19.

The V call is TRBV10-2, the J call TRBJ2-7; 11 bases line up with TRBD2. Germline V lookup: CDR1 WSHSY, CDR2 SAAADI. V shed 7 bases and J 2 bases; nucleotides not matched to a gene: 4. The CDR3 contains 14 residues. CDR3 amino acids: CASTLAGGAYEQYF. Here the CDR3 DNA reads TGCGCCAGCACCCTAGCGGGAGGCGCCTACGAGCAGTACTTC.

The chain recombines TRBV10-3 with TRBJ1-5; 7 nucleotides agree with TRBD1. Germline V gene lookup returns CDR1 ENHRY and CDR2 SYGVKD. The V gene end was trimmed by 5 bases and the J gene end by 3 bases; junction bases not matched to a gene: 4. The CDR3 has 14 residues. The DNA of the CDR3 is TGTGCCATCAGTAAGGACAGGACCAATCAGCCCCAGCATTTT. It yields the protein CAISKDRTNQPQHF.

This clone is a singleton in its sample. The chain employs TRBV5-1 and TRBJ1-6; 7 nucleotides match TRBD1. The CDR3 loop spans 14 amino acids. V shed 4 bases, J shed 9 bases, and the junction held 7 bases outside the gene matches. Germline values: CDR1 SGHRS, CDR2 YFSETQ. CDR3 sequence: CASSRGRGVSPLHF. As DNA, the CDR3 is TGCGCCAGCAGCCGGGGCAGGGGGGTTTCACCCCTCCACTTT.

V and J are TRBV20-1 and TRBJ2-7, with TRBD1 as a possible D gene (5 bases). The germline V gene encodes CDR1 DFQATT and CDR2 SNEGSKA (reference sequence). The length of the CDR3 is 12 residues. The V end lost 3 bases, the J end lost 3 bases, and 9 bases lay between the germline ends. This chain's CDR3 is CSASSGLYEQYF. Written as DNA, the CDR3 is TGCAGTGCTAGTTCAGGGCTCTACGAGCAGTACTTC.

This chain uses TRBV5-1 with TRBJ1-4, with D maybe TRBD1 (6 bases). The germline CDR1 and CDR2 sequences are SGHRS and YFSETQ. The V end was cut by 5 bases, the J end by 5 bases, with 16 bases between. There are 15 residues in the CDR3. CDR3 loop: CASSLIQGLNEKLFF. As DNA, the CDR3 is TGCGCCAGCAGTTTAATACAGGGTCTAAATGAAAAACTGTTTTTT. Drawing the rest from reference TRBV5-1 and TRBJ1-4, the complete variable domain is KAGVTQTPRYLIKTRGQQVTLSCSPISGHRSVSWYQQTPGQGLQFLFEYFSETQRNKGNFPGRFSGRQFSNSRSEMNVSTLELGDSALYLCASSLIQGLNEKLFFGSGTQLSVL.

This clone was found once. CDR3: CASSLGQGRNQPQHF. DNA for the CDR3: TGCGCCAGCAGCCTAGGACAGGGTCGCAATCAGCCCCAGCATTTT. This chain connects TRBV4-1 to TRBJ1-5; 8 bases match TRBD1. V lost 4 bases to trimming and J lost 2 bases; unmatched junction nucleotides: 4. The CDR3 totals 15 residues. Germline CDR1 MGHRA, CDR2 YSYEKL.

The V and J genes are TRBV7-9 and TRBJ2-7, with D possibly being TRBD1 (7 bases). The CDR3 is made up of 15 amino acids. V shed 5 bases and J shed 5 bases, with 19 bases lying between them. Germline CDR1 SEHNR, CDR2 FQNEAQ (reference sequence). The CDR3 DNA reads TGTGCCAGCAGCCGGGGGACAGCGGACTACGACGAGCAGTACTTC. Translated, it gives CASSRGTADYDEQYF.

The rearrangement uses TRBV18 and TRBJ1-4, with 7 bases fitting TRBD1. The ends lost 4 bases at V and 7 bases at J; junction bases unmatched: 6. This CDR3 has 14 amino acids. Germline CDR1 KGHSH, CDR2 LQKENI. The CDR3 DNA sequence: TGTGCCAGCTCACTTACAGGGGACGGTGAAAAACTGTTTTTT. As protein: CASSLTGDGEKLFF.

This chain connects TRBV3-1 (or the pseudogene TRBV3-2) to TRBJ1-2, with 9 bases that match TRBD1. With 3 bases clipped from V and 0 bases from J, the junction kept 8 bases outside the gene matches. CDR1 is LGHDT, CDR2 YNNKEL, per germline (reference sequence). This CDR3 region has 17 residues. CDR3 protein: CASSHPMDRGANYGYTF. In DNA, the CDR3 is TGTGCCAGCAGCCATCCTATGGACAGGGGAGCTAACTATGGCTACACCTTC.

This chain links TRBV25-1 with TRBJ2-3; TRBD1 is a possible D gene (6 bases). The CDR3 totals 13 residues. V shed 10 bases and J shed 2 bases, with 13 bases lying between them. Per the germline V gene, CDR1 is MGHDK and CDR2 is SYGVNS. The CDR3 region is CATTGSLTDTQYF. Here the CDR3 DNA reads TGTGCCACTACAGGGTCTCTCACAGATACGCAGTATTTT.

The genes are TRBV20-1 and TRBJ2-7, with TRBD1 identical over 7 bases. The CDR3 runs to 13 residues. Germline values: CDR1 DFQATT, CDR2 SNEGSKA (reference sequence). Trimming removed 3 bases from V and 7 bases from J; junction bases left unmatched: 9. CDR3 residues: CSASLGRGQEQYV. The CDR3 region has the DNA TGCAGTGCTAGTCTCGGAAGGGGGCAAGAGCAGTACGTC.

V is TRBV10-3 and J is TRBJ2-1; TRBD2 might be the D (6 bases). The CDR3 loop spans 14 amino acids. V lost 8 bases and J lost 4, with 15 bases in between. Germline CDR1 and CDR2: ENHRY and SYGVKD. CDR3: CAIALGGGYNEQFF. The CDR3 DNA reads as TGTGCCATCGCCTTGGGTGGGGGGTACAATGAGCAGTTCTTC.

The genes are TRBV18 and TRBJ2-3; 10 bases match TRBD2. The V and J ends lost 4 bases and 1 base, in that order; junction bases with no gene match: 2. The germline CDR1 and CDR2 sequences are KGHSH and LQKENI. The length of the CDR3 is 15 residues. As DNA, the CDR3 is TGTGCCAGCTCACTAGGGACTAGCGGCACAGATACGCAGTATTTT. Translating gives CASSLGTSGTDTQYF.

This clone was picked up one time. The J gene is TRBJ2-7, the V gene TRBV11-2, with TRBD1 identical over 9 bases. Germline V lookup: CDR1 SGHAT, CDR2 FQNNGV. CDR3 length: 18 residues. With 4 bases clipped from V and 1 base from J, the junction kept 14 bases outside the gene matches. CDR3 region: CASSSRAFPGQGSYEQYF. CDR3 DNA: TGTGCCAGCAGCTCGAGAGCCTTCCCGGGACAGGGTTCCTACGAGCAGTACTTC.

This sequence joins TRBV7-8 and TRBJ2-3; the D gene is possibly TRBD2 (5 bases). V lost 5 bases to trimming and J lost 6 bases, with 18 bases between them. Germline V gene sequence: CDR1 SGHVS, CDR2 FQNEAQ. This CDR3 is 15 amino acids long. Written as DNA, the CDR3 is TGTGCCAGCAGCCCCACTCTTTGGACTTCGGATACGCAGTATTTT. It encodes CASSPTLWTSDTQYF.

The rearrangement joins TRBV21-1 to TRBJ2-1; the D call TRBD2 from the table was never checked on the DNA. TRBV21-1 is a pseudogene. The CDR3 has 16 residues. CDR3: CASVLAGEGGYNEQFF. CDR3 sequence (DNA): TGTGCCAGCGTCCTAGCGGGAGAAGGGGGATACAATGAGCAGTTCTTC.

The V call is TRBV27, the J call TRBJ2-7; possible D gene TRBD2, 6 bases. V was cut by 2 bases and J by 2 bases, with 13 bases left in between. CDR1 and CDR2 (germline): MNHEY, SMNVEV (reference sequence). This CDR3 has 15 residues. CDR3 DNA sequence: TGTGCCAGCAGTTTACGGGCGGGAAGGGCCTACGAGCAGTACTTC. Protein sequence: CASSLRAGRAYEQYF.